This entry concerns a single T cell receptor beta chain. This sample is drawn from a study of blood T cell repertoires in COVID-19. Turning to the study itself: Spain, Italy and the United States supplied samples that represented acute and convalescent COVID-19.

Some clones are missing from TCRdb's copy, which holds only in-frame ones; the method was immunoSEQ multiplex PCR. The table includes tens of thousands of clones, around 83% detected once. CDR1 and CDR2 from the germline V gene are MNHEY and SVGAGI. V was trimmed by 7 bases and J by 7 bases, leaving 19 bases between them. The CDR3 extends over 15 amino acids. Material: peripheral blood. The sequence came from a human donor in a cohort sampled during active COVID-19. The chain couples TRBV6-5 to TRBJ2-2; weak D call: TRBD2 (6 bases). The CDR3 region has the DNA TGTGCCAGCATGTCCCCTGGGAGGACGGGCGGGGAGCTGTTTTTT. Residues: CASMSPGRTGGELFF.